The source of this T cell receptor (beta chain) is a study of shared clonotypes between healthy human individuals. On this clone itself: Its specificity is not known.

The germline V gene encodes CDR1 SGHTA and CDR2 FQGNSA. Trimming cost V 7 bases and J 3 bases; bases outside gene matches: 12. The CDR3 totals 15 residues. Study conclusions and caveats: Sequencing depth was predicted to influence how clonotypes are shared among donors.

In the authors' workflow: With immunoSEQ giving junction-only sequences and no quality scores, filtering differed. This table comes from immunoSEQ multiplex PCR, and its TCRdb copy is limited to in-frame clones, with some not included. The V and J calls and clone size were taken over from that table, and D and trimming were inferred from the DNA. Of fewer than 600,000 clones in the sample, approximately 77% were seen once. The chain employs TRBV7-2 and TRBJ2-7; 7 bases are shared with TRBD2. Specimen: PBMCs. The TCR comes from a woman between 40 and 55 years old in good health. Some clones in this sample may be carry-over from other donors' samples. The CDR3 DNA follows: TGTGCCAGCACCATCATGGGAGGGAAGGACTACGAGCAGTACTTC. Amino acids: CASTIMGGKDYEQYF.